The 26 T cell receptor beta chains given below trace back to one sample, sequenced in a study of blood T cell repertoires in COVID-19. Using immunoSEQ multiplex PCR, the repertoire was profiled, and TCRdb retains in-frame clones only, with some absent. The sample records 130,000 or so clones, around 80% being singletons. The sample taken for sequencing was PBMCs or T cells enriched from blood (not recorded which). All receptors come from a man aged 40-49 years with acute COVID-19.

The chain carries TRBV19 and TRBJ1-1; 8 bases agree with TRBD1. Germline V lookup: CDR1 LNHDA, CDR2 SQIVND (reference sequence). J gave up 5 bases and V 3 bases, and 5 bases lay outside the gene matches. CDR3 length equals 14 residues. The CDR3 loop reads CASSIYRGGTEAFF. The CDR3 bases are TGTGCCAGTAGTATTTACAGGGGGGGGACTGAAGCTTTCTTT.

The rearrangement links TRBV28 to TRBJ1-5, with 7 bases fitting TRBD1. V was pared by 5 bases and J by 4 bases, with 11 bases of the junction left unmatched. The germline CDR1 and CDR2 sequences are MDHEN and SYDVKM. CDR3 length: 16 residues. The CDR3 sequence is CASSGGDSQFNQPQHF. CDR3 in DNA: TGTGCCAGCAGTGGAGGGGACAGCCAATTTAATCAGCCCCAGCATTTT.

CDR3 bases: TGCGCCAGCAGCTCGCGAGGGAACACTGAAGCTTTCTTT. Translating it yields CASSSRGNTEAFF. This chain uses TRBV5-1 with TRBJ1-1; no firm D call. Germline lookup yields CDR1 SGHRS and CDR2 YFSETQ. The CDR3 length is 13 residues. The V end was cut by 3 bases, the J end by 1 base, with 7 bases between.

V is TRBV6-5 and J is TRBJ1-2; 11 bases are a match to TRBD1. With 7 bases clipped from V and 8 bases from J, the junction kept 12 bases outside the gene matches. The CDR3 sequence is 15 residues long. Looked up from germline, CDR1 is MNHEY and CDR2 is SVGAGI. CDR3: CASTHRTGGAGGYTF. The CDR3, as DNA: TGTGCCAGCACCCACCGGACAGGGGGCGCGGGAGGCTACACCTTC.

The chain joins TRBV21-1 to TRBJ2-5; TRBD2 is the table's D call, not checked against the DNA. TRBV21-1 constitutes a pseudogene. The CDR3 sequence is 15 residues long. This chain's CDR3 is CASSKCGGVQETQYF. The DNA of the CDR3 is TGTGCCAGCAGCAAGTGTGGCGGGGTCCAAGAGACCCAGTACTTC.

This chain links TRBV7-9 with TRBJ2-5; TRBD2 matches 16 bases. The CDR3 spans 18 residues. Germline trimming cut 4 bases from V and 0 bases from J; bases unmatched to any gene: 5. The V gene's germline CDR1 is SEHNR and CDR2 FQNEAQ (reference sequence). The chain's CDR3 is CASSWGLAGGDYQETQYF. Here the CDR3 DNA reads TGTGCCAGCAGCTGGGGACTAGCGGGGGGGGATTACCAAGAGACCCAGTACTTC.

The chain combines TRBV28 with TRBJ1-4; possibly TRBD1 for D (6 bases). The V end was cut by 5 bases, the J end by 8 bases, with 18 bases between. The CDR3 totals 15 residues. CDR1 and CDR2 (germline): MDHEN, SYDVKM. DNA for the CDR3: TGTGCCAGCAGTGCCCCGGGGGGGCGACGGGAAAAACTGTTTTTT. Its translation is CASSAPGGRREKLFF.

This rearrangement joins TRBV5-6 to TRBJ2-7; TRBD2 might be the D (6 bases). Germline CDR1 and CDR2: SGHDT and YYEEEE. The CDR3 has 15 residues. The V and J ends lost 3 bases and 3 bases respectively, with 16 bases between them. CDR3 protein: CASSSVGDSLYEQYF. CDR3 nucleotide sequence: TGTGCCAGCAGCTCGGTGGGGGACTCCCTCTACGAGCAGTACTTC.

Regarding this clone: The sample holds other DNA sequences that translate to the same CDR3. J is TRBJ2-7 and V is TRBV6-5; D is possibly TRBD1 (6 bases). Trimming removed 2 bases from V and 3 bases from J, with 11 bases in between. This CDR3 region has 14 residues. Germline V gives CDR1 MNHEY, CDR2 SVGAGI. CDR3 nucleotides: TGTGCCAGCAGTTACCGTGACAGGCTCTACGAGCAGTACTTC. This translates into CASSYRDRLYEQYF.

The rearrangement links TRBV19 to TRBJ2-7; 7 nucleotides line up with TRBD1. The length of the CDR3 is 14 residues. Trimming took 3 bases from V and 1 from J; bases not matched to a gene: 3. CDR1 and CDR2 (germline): LNHDA, SQIVND (reference sequence). DNA of the CDR3: TGTGCCAGTAGTATCCGACAGGGTTCCTACGAGCAGTACTTC. This gives the protein CASSIRQGSYEQYF. The entire variable domain, with the rest obtained from reference TRBV19 and TRBJ2-7, is as follows: DGGITQSPKYLFRKEGQNVTLSCEQNLNHDAMYWYRQDPGQGLRLIYYSQIVNDFQKGDIAEGYSVSREKKESFPLTVTSAQKNPTAFYLCASSIRQGSYEQYFGPGTRLTVT.

This clone showed up just a few times. The genes are TRBV19 and TRBJ2-1; the match to TRBD1 covers 9 bases. The V gene's germline CDR1 is LNHDA and CDR2 SQIVND (reference sequence). The CDR3 is 17 residues long. The V gene end was trimmed by 5 bases and the J gene end by 2 bases; junction bases not matched to a gene: 10. CDR3 nucleotide sequence: TGTGCCAGTAGTGCAACAGGGGGCCCCCTGGCCTACAATGAGCAGTTCTTC. Translating it yields CASSATGGPLAYNEQFF.

This rearrangement joins TRBV7-3 to TRBJ2-3, with D tentatively TRBD2 (5 bases). From germline, CDR1 is SGHTA and CDR2 FQGTGA. The V end lost 5 bases, the J end lost 6 bases, and 12 bases lay between the germline ends. The CDR3 consists of 13 residues. CDR3 amino acids: CASSQSGSDTQYF. CDR3 in DNA: TGTGCCAGCAGCCAAAGCGGCTCCGATACGCAGTATTTT.

This clone came up once. The chain uses TRBV7-9 and TRBJ1-1; 9 nucleotides align to TRBD1. V shed 2 bases and J 5 bases; nucleotides not matched to a gene: 15. Per the germline V gene, CDR1 is SEHNR and CDR2 is FQNEAQ (reference sequence). The CDR3 contains 18 residues. The CDR3 nucleotides read TGTGCCAGCAGCTTATCGGTAATATTGGGACAGGGAGGTACTGAAGCTTTCTTT. Translation: CASSLSVILGQGGTEAFF.

The chain combines TRBV28 with TRBJ2-7; D might be TRBD1 (6 bases). V was trimmed by 5 bases and J by 13 bases, leaving 18 bases between them. The CDR3 has 12 residues. Germline V gene data show CDR1 as MDHEN and CDR2 as SYDVKM. The CDR3 reads CASSLTDSPPYF. The CDR3 region has the DNA TGTGCCAGCAGTCTCACGGACAGCCCTCCATACTTC.

The chain combines TRBV18 with TRBJ2-1, with TRBD1 matching over 8 bases. The germline gives CDR1 KGHSH, CDR2 LQKENI. The trim removed 3 bases at V and 8 bases at J, leaving 6 bases unmatched. CDR3 length: 14 amino acids. The CDR3 loop reads CASSPQDRAYEQFF. The CDR3 DNA follows: TGTGCCAGCTCACCCCAGGACAGGGCATATGAGCAGTTCTTC. Filled out from reference TRBV18 and TRBJ2-1, the complete variable domain reads NAGVMQNPRHLVRRRGQEARLRCSPMKGHSHVYWYRQLPEEGLKFMVYLQKENIIDESGMPKERFSAEFPKEGPSILRIQQVVRGDSAAYFCASSPQDRAYEQFFGPGTRLTVL.

The chain recombines TRBV11-1 with TRBJ2-3, with 9 bases that match TRBD2. V lost 3 bases to trimming and J lost 1 base; unmatched junction nucleotides: 5. In germline, CDR1 is SGHAT, CDR2 FQDESV (reference sequence). The CDR3 covers 16 residues. CDR3 loop: CASSLGTSGRTDTQYF. CDR3 nucleotides: TGTGCCAGCAGCTTGGGTACTAGCGGGCGCACAGATACGCAGTATTTT.

The V call is TRBV19, the J call TRBJ2-1; 13 nucleotides match TRBD2. V shed 4 bases, J shed 6 bases, and the junction held 3 bases outside the gene matches. Germline V gene data show CDR1 as LNHDA and CDR2 as SQIVND (reference sequence). This CDR3 has 15 residues. The CDR3 nucleotides are TGTGCCAGTAGTAACGGACTAGCGGGGGTCAATGAGCAGTTCTTC. Protein sequence: CASSNGLAGVNEQFF.

This chain uses TRBV5-1 with TRBJ2-1; 7 positions match TRBD2. Germline trimming cut 0 bases from V and 4 bases from J; bases unmatched to any gene: 7. The CDR3 is made up of 16 amino acids. Germline V gene sequence: CDR1 SGHRS, CDR2 YFSETQ. For the CDR3, the DNA is TGCGCCAGCAGCTTGGATCCTAGCGGACCGTACAATGAGCAGTTCTTC. Translating it yields CASSLDPSGPYNEQFF.

In its sample, this clone was seen a few times. This chain joins TRBV29-1 and TRBJ1-2; no firm D call. Trimming pared 0 bases from V and 1 base from J, leaving 9 bases between. Germline V lookup: CDR1 SQVTM, CDR2 ANQGSEA. This CDR3 is built from 14 residues. CDR3 nucleotide sequence: TGCAGCGTTGAAGAGGTACACCTTAACTATGGCTACACCTTC. Amino acids: CSVEEVHLNYGYTF.

The chain employs TRBV28 and TRBJ1-1; TRBD1 matches at 8 bases. With 6 bases clipped from V and 3 bases from J, the junction kept 6 bases outside the gene matches. The CDR3 is made up of 14 amino acids. Looked up from germline, CDR1 is MDHEN and CDR2 is SYDVKM. The CDR3 nucleotides read TGTGCCAGCAGCGCGCTGACAGGGGACACTGAAGCTTTCTTT. Translating it yields CASSALTGDTEAFF. Variable domain in full (rest from reference TRBV28 and TRBJ1-1): DVKVTQSSRYLVKRTGEKVFLECVQDMDHENMFWYRQDPGLGLRLIYFSYDVKMKEKGDIPEGYSVSREKKERFSLILESASTNQTSMYLCASSALTGDTEAFFGQGTRLTVV.

The V gene is TRBV6-5, the J gene TRBJ1-1; a possible D gene is TRBD1 (5 bases). V lost 6 bases, J lost 7 bases, and 18 bases lay in between. Germline CDR1 is MNHEY and CDR2 is SVGAGI. This CDR3 has 14 residues. The CDR3 loop is CASSLTIRDFEAFF. The CDR3, as DNA: TGTGCCAGCAGCCTCACCATCCGGGACTTTGAAGCTTTCTTT.

This chain joins TRBV7-2 and TRBJ1-2; 7 nucleotides match TRBD1. Germline lookup yields CDR1 SGHTA and CDR2 FQGNSA. The CDR3 has 15 amino acids. V shed 5 bases and J 8 bases; nucleotides not matched to a gene: 14. Here the CDR3 reads CASSPGTALEKGYTF. The CDR3 DNA reads TGTGCCAGCAGCCCGGGGACAGCCCTCGAAAAGGGCTACACCTTC.

The chain joins TRBV6-2 or TRBV6-3 to TRBJ2-1; 9 bases are shared with TRBD2. CDR1 is MNHEY and CDR2 is SVGEGT in the germline V gene. CDR3 length equals 15 residues. V was pared by 2 bases and J by 9 bases, with 8 bases of the junction left unmatched. This CDR3 is CASSYGGGGRSEQFF. CDR3 DNA sequence: TGTGCCAGCAGTTACGGCGGGGGGGGCCGTAGTGAGCAGTTCTTC.

This rearrangement joins TRBV19 to TRBJ2-2, with 8 positions matching TRBD1. Germline V gene data show CDR1 as LNHDA and CDR2 as SQIVND (reference sequence). The CDR3 consists of 15 residues. The trim removed 6 bases at V and 7 bases at J, leaving 10 bases unmatched. CDR3 coding DNA: TGTGCCAGTAGCCCCGTAGGACAGGGAATCGGGGAGCTGTTTTTT. It yields the protein CASSPVGQGIGELFF.

The J gene is TRBJ1-5, the V gene TRBV28, with 7 bases matching TRBD1. The CDR3 has 14 amino acids. V trimming: 6 bases; J trimming: 7 bases; junction bases outside the gene matches: 9. Germline loops: CDR1 MDHEN, CDR2 SYDVKM. CDR3 in amino acids: CASSPTGSGQPQHF. The CDR3 nucleotides are TGTGCCAGCAGCCCGACAGGGTCGGGGCAGCCCCAGCATTTT. The full variable domain, in which reference TRBV28 and TRBJ1-5 provide the parts outside the CDR3, is DVKVTQSSRYLVKRTGEKVFLECVQDMDHENMFWYRQDPGLGLRLIYFSYDVKMKEKGDIPEGYSVSREKKERFSLILESASTNQTSMYLCASSPTGSGQPQHFGDGTRLSIL.

This clone has a handful of counts. The rearrangement joins TRBV6-5 to TRBJ1-5; 9 positions agree with TRBD1. The germline V gene encodes CDR1 MNHEY and CDR2 SVGAGI. The CDR3 is 13 amino acids. V was pared by 5 bases and J by 7 bases, with 3 bases of the junction left unmatched. CDR3 region: CASSRDRVQPQHF. DNA for the CDR3: TGTGCCAGCAGTCGGGACAGGGTACAGCCCCAGCATTTT.